These T cell receptor beta chains were read from a single sample in a study of low-dose radiotherapy and immunotherapy resistance in tumors. TCRdb re-called the reads through MiXCR, storing one row per CDR3 protein. The sample lists under 70,000 distinct CDR3 sequences, about 25% occurring once. The input for sequencing was PBMCs, taken before treatment. These receptors all come from a male donor with prostate cancer. Each CDR3 is given with its conserved first and last residue. Each record gives: D gene, V gene, clone size, J gene, CDR3 DNA, CDR3 protein. A D gene is named only where the DNA matches it firmly. Clone size is given for some rows only: seen once, a few or many times, or a class if the clone is expanded.

.	TRBV18	many	TRBJ1-5	TGTGCCAGCTCGGCCGGGACACGGAATCAGCCCCAGCATTTT	CASSAGTRNQPQHF
TRBD1	TRBV20-1	.	TRBJ2-1	TGCAGTGCTAGAGATCTCGAGACAGGGGGCGGAAACAATGAGCAGTTCTTC	CSARDLETGGGNNEQFF
TRBD2	TRBV28	many	TRBJ2-1	TGTGCCAGCAGTTCCACCGGGAGGACCAATGAGCAGTTCTTC	CASSSTGRTNEQFF
.	TRBV9	many	TRBJ2-5	TGTGCCAGCAGCGCCGGGATCCGGGAGACCCAGTACTTC	CASSAGIRETQYF
.	TRBV4-1	many	TRBJ1-5	TGCGCCAGCAGCCAACTTGACCTCTTTAATAGCAATCAGCCCCAGCATTTT	CASSQLDLFNSNQPQHF
.	TRBV11-2	many	TRBJ2-2	TGTGCCAGCAGCACAAGCTGGCCGTCGAACACCGGGGAGCTGTTTTTT	CASSTSWPSNTGELFF
TRBD2	TRBV5-5	many	TRBJ2-1	TGTGCCAGCAGCTTGGAACTAGCGGGATGGGTTGAGCAGTTCTTC	CASSLELAGWVEQFF
.	TRBV5-1	many	TRBJ1-4	TGCGCCAGCAGTCCCGGGGGGGGGGGCGACGAAAAACTGTTTTTT	CASSPGGGGDEKLFF
.	TRBV5-5	medium-sized	TRBJ1-1	TGTGCCAGCGCGAGGGGATCTGAAGCTTTCTTT	CASARGSEAFF
.	TRBV12-5	many	TRBJ1-1	TGTGCTAGTGCTCAGCTGAACACTGAAGCTTTCTTT	CASAQLNTEAFF
.	TRBV10-1	many	TRBJ2-7	TGCGCCAGCAGTGGGTGGGACACCTACGAGCAGTACTTC	CASSGWDTYEQYF
TRBD2	TRBV28	.	TRBJ2-7	TGTGCCAGCACCCCCGGAGCGGGAGGGTTCCTGGACGAGCAGTACTTC	CASTPGAGGFLDEQYF
.	TRBV6-6	many	TRBJ1-5	TGTGCCAGCAGTTACGGCAGACCGGGCAATCAGCCCCAGCATTTT	CASSYGRPGNQPQHF
.	TRBV6-1	many	TRBJ1-2	TGTGCCAGCCGACGACCGATCGGCCAGAACTATGGCTACACCTTC	CASRRPIGQNYGYTF
.	TRBV29-1	many	TRBJ1-1	TGCAGCGTTGAAGATAATCAGAGAGGGCGCTCTGAAGCTTTCTTT	CSVEDNQRGRSEAFF
.	TRBV9	.	TRBJ1-4	TGTGCCAGCAGCGTAGGGCCTGGGGAAAAACTGTTTTTT	CASSVGPGEKLFF
.	TRBV28	many	TRBJ2-1	TGTGCCAGCAGTTTTGATCCAGGGGTCGATGAGCAGTTCTTC	CASSFDPGVDEQFF
TRBD1	TRBV20-1	many	TRBJ1-1	TGCAGTGCGCCCGGTGTAGGGGGCTATACTGAAGCTTTCTTT	CSAPGVGGYTEAFF
.	TRBV7-6	many	TRBJ2-5	TGTGCCAGCAGCTTAGAAGCGGAGGAAGAGACCCAGTACTTC	CASSLEAEEETQYF
.	TRBV2	few	TRBJ2-4	TGTGCCAGCGCGGCGGGACGGGCCAAAAACATTCAGTACTTC	CASAAGRAKNIQYF
.	TRBV29-1	many	TRBJ1-2	TGCAGCGTTGAATCTGGCTACACCTTC	CSVESGYTF
TRBD2	TRBV5-4	many	TRBJ2-1	TGTGCCAGCAGCTCAGGGACTAGGAGCTATGAGCAGTTCTTC	CASSSGTRSYEQFF